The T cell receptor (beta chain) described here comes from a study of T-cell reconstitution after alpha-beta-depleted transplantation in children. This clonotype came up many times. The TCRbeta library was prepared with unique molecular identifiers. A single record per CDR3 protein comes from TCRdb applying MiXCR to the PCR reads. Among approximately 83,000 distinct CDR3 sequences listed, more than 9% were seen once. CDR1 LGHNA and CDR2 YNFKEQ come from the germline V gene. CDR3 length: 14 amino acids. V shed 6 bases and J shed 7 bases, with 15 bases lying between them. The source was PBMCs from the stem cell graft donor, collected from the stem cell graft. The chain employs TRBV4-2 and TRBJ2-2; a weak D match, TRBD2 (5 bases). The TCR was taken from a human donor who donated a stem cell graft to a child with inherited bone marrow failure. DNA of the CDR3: TGTGCCAGCAGTCCGGAGAGTGGGAGCGGGGAGCTGTTTTTT. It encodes CASSPESGSGELFF.